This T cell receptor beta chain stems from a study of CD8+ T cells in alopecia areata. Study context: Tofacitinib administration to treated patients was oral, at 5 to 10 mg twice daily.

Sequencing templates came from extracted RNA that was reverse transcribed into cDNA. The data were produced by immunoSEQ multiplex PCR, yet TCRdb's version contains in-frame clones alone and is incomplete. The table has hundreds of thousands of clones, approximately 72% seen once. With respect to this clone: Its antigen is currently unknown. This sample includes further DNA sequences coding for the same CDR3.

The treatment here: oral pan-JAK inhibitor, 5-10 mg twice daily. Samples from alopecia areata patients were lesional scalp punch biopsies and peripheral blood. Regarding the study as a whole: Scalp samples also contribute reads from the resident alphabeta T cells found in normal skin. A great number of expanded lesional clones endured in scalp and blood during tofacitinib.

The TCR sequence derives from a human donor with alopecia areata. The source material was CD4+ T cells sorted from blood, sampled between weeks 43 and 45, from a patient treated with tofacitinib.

The chain's CDR3 is CSATGSYGYTF. DNA of the CDR3: TGCAGTGCCACAGGGAGCTATGGCTACACCTTC. The chain joins TRBV20-1 to TRBJ1-2, with D possibly matching TRBD1 (6 bases). Trimming removed 6 bases from V and 4 bases from J, with 9 bases in between. This CDR3 contains 11 residues. The germline gives CDR1 DFQATT, CDR2 SNEGSKA (reference sequence).